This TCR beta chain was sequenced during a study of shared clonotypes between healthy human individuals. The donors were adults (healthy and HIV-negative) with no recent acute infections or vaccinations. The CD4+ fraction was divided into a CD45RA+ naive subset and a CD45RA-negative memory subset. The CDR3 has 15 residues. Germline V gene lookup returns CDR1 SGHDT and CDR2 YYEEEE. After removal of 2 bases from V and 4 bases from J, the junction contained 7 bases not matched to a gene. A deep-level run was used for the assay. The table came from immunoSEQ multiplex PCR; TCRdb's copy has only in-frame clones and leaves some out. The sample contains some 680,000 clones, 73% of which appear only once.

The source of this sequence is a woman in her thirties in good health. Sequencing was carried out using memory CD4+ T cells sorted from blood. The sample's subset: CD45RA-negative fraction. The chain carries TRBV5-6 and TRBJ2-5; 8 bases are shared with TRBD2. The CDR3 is CASSFLSGGGETQYF. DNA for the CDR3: TGTGCCAGCAGCTTTCTTTCGGGAGGGGGAGAGACCCAGTACTTC.